One sample yielded the 15 T cell receptor beta chains listed below, sequenced in a study of Graves' ophthalmopathy and Graves' hyperthyroidism (dated by TCRdb to the late 2010s). The reads were generated on an Illumina HiSeq 2000. TCR beta CDR3 regions were amplified from RNA transcripts for repertoire sequencing. The first round was an RT-PCR using HTBI primers with the Qiagen OneStep RT-PCR kit, and this first round was followed by a second-round multiplex PCR, then size selection and purification. TCRdb ran its own pipeline on the public reads, namely fastp trimming at Q25 and MiXCR clone calling, and kept in-frame beta chains. Here each entry gathers all rows of one CDR3 protein and keeps the most common genes and DNA. This sample lists about 700,000 distinct CDR3 sequences; about 41% were detected once. More than 2.5% of the sample goes to the ten largest clones. Sequencing was performed on peripheral blood. The receptor source for this set is an adult man with Graves' ophthalmopathy.

This clonotype showed up many times. V and J are TRBV10-3 and TRBJ2-2, with 8 bases that match TRBD2. Germline-derived CDR1 and CDR2 are ENHRY and SYGVKD. The CDR3 is 16 residues long. The junction had 5 bases not matched to a gene; V was cut back by 4 bases and J by 1 base. CDR3 in amino acids: CAISVGLAVNTGELFF. CDR3 bases: TGTGCCATCAGTGTCGGACTAGCAGTGAACACCGGGGAGCTGTTTTTT.

As for this clonotype: Since a much larger clone is just one base distant, this may be a read error. V is TRBV19 and J is TRBJ2-7; a possible D gene is TRBD2 (7 bases). V was clipped by 9 bases and J by 5 bases, with 20 bases between them. This CDR3 comprises 14 residues. Germline-derived CDR1 and CDR2 are LNHDA and SQIVND (reference sequence). DNA of the CDR3: TGTGCCAGGAGGCCGGGGGGCGCGGCCAACGAGCAGTACTTC. Its translation: CARRPGGAANEQYF. The full variable domain, rest sourced from reference TRBV19 and TRBJ2-7, is DGGITQSPKYLFRKEGQNVTLSCEQNLNHDAMYWYRQDPGQGLRLIYYSQIVNDFQKGDIAEGYSVSREKKESFPLTVTSAQKNPTAFYLCARRPGGAANEQYFGPGTRLTVT.

Many counts were recorded for this clonotype. The chain combines TRBV5-1 with TRBJ1-2, with a tentative D call TRBD1 (5 bases). Germline assignment: CDR1 SGHRS and CDR2 YFSETQ. CDR3 length: 14 amino acids. V was trimmed by 4 bases and J by 1 base, leaving 11 bases between them. The CDR3 DNA follows: TGCGCCAGCAGCCTGGGGGATGTTAACTATGGCTACACCTTC. It encodes CASSLGDVNYGYTF.

With regard to this clonotype: The junction differs from germline at one of its ends, possibly a read error. The chain recombines TRBV7-2 with TRBJ2-5, with 11 bases aligning to TRBD2. From germline, CDR1 is SGHTA and CDR2 FQGNSA. CDR3 length: 16 residues. The CDR3 nucleotides are TGTGCCAACAGCCGGGGACTAGCGGCGTTCCAAGAGGCCCAGTACTTC. This gives the protein CANSRGLAAFQEAQYF. The full variable domain, with the rest looked up from reference TRBV7-2 and TRBJ2-5, is GAGVSQSPSNKVTEKGKDVELRCDPISGHTALYWYRQSLGQGLEFLIYFQGNSAPDKSGLPSDRFSAERTGGSVSTLTIQRTQQEDSAVYLCANSRGLAAFQEAQYFGPGTRLLVL.

CDR3 region: CASSAGTREQYF. CDR3 DNA: TGTGCCAGTAGTGCAGGGACTAGGGAGCAGTACTTC. This sequence joins TRBV19 and TRBJ2-7, with TRBD2 matching over 8 bases. J was trimmed by 7 bases and V by 5 bases; bases with no gene match: 4. The length of the CDR3 is 12 residues. Looked up from germline, CDR1 is LNHDA and CDR2 is SQIVND (reference sequence).

The gene calls are TRBV15 and TRBJ2-3; D gene unclear. V lost 5 bases, J lost 5 bases, and 11 bases lay in between. Germline V gene lookup returns CDR1 LNHNV and CDR2 YYDKDF (reference sequence). The CDR3 is made up of 13 amino acids. CDR3 DNA sequence: TGTGCCACCAGCGGGGTCAGCCGAGATACGCAGTATTTT. Translation: CATSGVSRDTQYF.

This clonotype appeared once. The rearrangement uses TRBV25-1 and TRBJ2-5, with D possibly matching TRBD2 (6 bases). The CDR3 sequence is 12 residues long. Germline values: CDR1 MGHDK, CDR2 SYGVNS. Between the trimmed V and J ends, which lost 3 bases and 11 bases, there was a span of 13 bases. CDR3 DNA sequence: TGTGCCAGCAGTGAGGGGGTTGGGGGGCAGTACTTC. Its translation is CASSEGVGGQYF.

The chain is built from TRBV19 and TRBJ1-5; TRBD1 aligns across 7 bases. J gave up 5 bases and V 11 bases, and 9 bases lay outside the gene matches. The V gene's germline CDR1 is LNHDA and CDR2 SQIVND (reference sequence). The CDR3 consists of 13 residues. For the CDR3, the DNA is TGTGCCCGTCACAGGGGCCAAGATCAGCCCCAGCATTTT. It translates to CARHRGQDQPQHF.

This rearrangement joins TRBV15 to TRBJ1-3, with unresolved D. The ends were cut back, 0 bases at V and 7 bases at J, with 7 bases in the middle. The CDR3 totals 13 residues. The germline CDR1 and CDR2 sequences are LNHNV and YYDKDF (reference sequence). In DNA, the CDR3 is TGTGCCACCAGCAGAGATCTAACGAACACCATATATTTT. This encodes CATSRDLTNTIYF.

The gene calls are TRBV14 and TRBJ2-7; D uncertain. This CDR3 contains 13 residues. Germline CDR1 SGHDN, CDR2 FVKESK. V was shortened by 3 bases and J by 0 bases, with 6 bases between the two germline ends. The CDR3 DNA reads as TGTGCCAGCAGCCACAGGACCTCCTACGAGCAGTACTTC. Protein product: CASSHRTSYEQYF.

The chain combines TRBV25-1 with TRBJ2-2; D gene uncertain. Looked up from germline, CDR1 is MGHDK and CDR2 is SYGVNS. Trimming cost V 6 bases and J 7 bases, with 15 bases left between them. The CDR3 contains 14 residues. The chain's CDR3 is CASRELGWHGELFF. The CDR3 bases are TGTGCCAGCAGAGAGCTAGGATGGCACGGGGAGCTGTTTTTT.

This clonotype was counted ten times or more. The V and J genes are TRBV10-3 and TRBJ1-4; D remains ambiguous. Germline V gene lookup returns CDR1 ENHRY and CDR2 SYGVKD. The germline V and J ends were trimmed by 10 bases and 12 bases, with 24 bases remaining between them. This CDR3 is 14 amino acids long. CDR3 sequence reads: CATEDQRQIGQLFF. Here the CDR3 DNA reads TGTGCCACCGAGGATCAACGGCAGATTGGGCAACTGTTTTTT.

The V and J genes are TRBV29-1 and TRBJ2-5; TRBD1 agrees at 8 bases. The V and J ends lost 6 bases and 7 bases, in that order; junction bases with no gene match: 13. The CDR3 sequence is 14 residues long. The germline V gene encodes CDR1 SQVTM and CDR2 ANQGSEA. The chain's CDR3 is CSVPGQGSSRTQYF. The CDR3 DNA sequence: TGCAGCGTCCCCGGACAGGGATCATCTCGGACCCAGTACTTC.

This clonotype has at least ten counts. The gene calls are TRBV5-1 and TRBJ1-2; tentatively, D is TRBD1 (6 bases). The CDR3 covers 14 residues. Trimming took 0 bases from V and 7 from J, leaving 13 bases between them. The germline gives CDR1 SGHRS, CDR2 YFSETQ. The CDR3 DNA sequence: TGCGCCAGCAGCTTGGTGGCAGGGGTAGGTGGCTACACCTTC. Protein sequence: CASSLVAGVGGYTF.

This clonotype was counted ten times or more. The V and J genes are TRBV7-9 and TRBJ2-7; D is undetermined. The CDR3 is 14 residues long. From germline, CDR1 is SEHNR and CDR2 FQNEAQ (reference sequence). Trimming left V 5 bases short and J 0 bases short, with 11 bases between. In DNA, the CDR3 is TGTGCCAGCAGCCCGCAGGAGAGCTCCTACGAGCAGTACTTC. Translated, it gives CASSPQESSYEQYF.